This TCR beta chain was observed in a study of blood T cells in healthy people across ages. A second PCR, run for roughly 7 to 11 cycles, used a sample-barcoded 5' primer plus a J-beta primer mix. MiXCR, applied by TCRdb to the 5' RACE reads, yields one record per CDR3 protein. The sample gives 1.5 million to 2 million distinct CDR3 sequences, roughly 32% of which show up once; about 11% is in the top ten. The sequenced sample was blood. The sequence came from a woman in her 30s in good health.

CDR3 sequence reads: CASSLDPGTYNEQFF. CDR3 coding DNA: TGCGCCAGCAGCTTGGACCCAGGGACCTACAATGAGCAGTTCTTC. V and J are TRBV5-1 and TRBJ2-1; D is perhaps TRBD1 (5 bases). The CDR3 runs 15 residues. Trimming took 0 bases from V and 2 from J, leaving 9 bases between them. Germline V gene sequence: CDR1 SGHRS, CDR2 YFSETQ.